The clone carrying this T cell receptor (beta chain) has a handful of counts. What it recognizes is unknown. The CDR3 end falls 3 residues outside the read, so it is completed with the germline J gene. These data come from a study of T cell clonality in common variable immunodeficiency. Germline lookup yields CDR1 SNHLY and CDR2 FYNNEI. The V and J ends lost 8 bases and 2 bases, in that order; junction bases with no gene match: 10. The CDR3 covers 15 residues. Some clones are missing from TCRdb's copy, which holds only in-frame ones; the method was immunoSEQ multiplex PCR. The data show roughly 12,000 clones, with none appearing a single time. Whole-study results and caveats: Compared with controls, CVID subjects had fewer shared TCRbeta clones. Authors noted CVID clonality's cause needs subpopulation repertoire sequencing. TCRbeta clonality was increased in CVID versus healthy controls. Fewer deletions and N-nucleotide insertions were reportedly seen in common variable immunodeficiency TCR beta sequences.

CVID subjects were neither ill nor on immunomodulatory or immunosuppressive medication at sampling. The chain recombines TRBV2 with TRBJ2-3, with 7 nucleotides matching TRBD1. The TCR sequence derives from a human donor with common variable immunodeficiency. Sequencing was carried out using peripheral blood mononuclear cells. CDR3 DNA, as far as it was read: TGTGCCAGCCAAGAGGTACAGGGGCCCACAGATACG. Its translation is CASQEVQGPTDT. From start to end, the CDR3 is CASQEVQGPTDTQYF.